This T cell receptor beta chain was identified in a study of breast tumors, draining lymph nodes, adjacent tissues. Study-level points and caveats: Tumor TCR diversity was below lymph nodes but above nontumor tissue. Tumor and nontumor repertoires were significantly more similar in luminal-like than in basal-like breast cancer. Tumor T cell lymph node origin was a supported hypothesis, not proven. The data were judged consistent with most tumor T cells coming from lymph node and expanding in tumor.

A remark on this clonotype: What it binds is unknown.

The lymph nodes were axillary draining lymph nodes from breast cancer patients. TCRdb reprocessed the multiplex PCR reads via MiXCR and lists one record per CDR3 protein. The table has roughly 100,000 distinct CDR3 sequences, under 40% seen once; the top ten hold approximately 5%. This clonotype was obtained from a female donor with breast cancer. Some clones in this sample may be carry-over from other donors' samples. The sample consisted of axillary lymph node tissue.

The CDR3 protein is CSASATLLQAAYEQYF. DNA for the CDR3: TGCAGTGCTAGTGCCACTTTATTGCAGGCCGCCTACGAGCAGTACTTC. The rearrangement links TRBV20-1 to TRBJ2-7; no clear D. This CDR3 is built from 16 residues. V lost 3 bases to trimming and J lost 2 bases, with 20 bases between them. CDR1 and CDR2 (germline): DFQATT, SNEGSKA (reference sequence).